This is a list of T cell receptor beta chains from one sample in a study of CD8 T cells in ankylosing spondylitis. TCRdb re-called the 5' RACE reads with MiXCR, one entry per CDR3 protein. The sample yields about 440,000 distinct CDR3 sequences, about 15% seen once. The sequenced sample was blood, either unsorted or a sorted T cell fraction (not recorded which). The receptors here all came from a male donor with ankylosing spondylitis. The CDR3 runs from the conserved cysteine through the conserved F or W. D genes are given only for firm matches. Only some rows state a clone size, as once, few, many or a class for expanded clones.

D gene,V gene,J gene,clone size,CDR3 DNA,CDR3 protein
-,TRBV6-4,TRBJ1-2,few,TGTGCCAGCAAGTTTACAGGGTCCGACTATGGCTACACCTTC,CASKFTGSDYGYTF
-,TRBV29-1,TRBJ2-5,few,TGCAGCGTTGAGGGGGACCGGAGACTTCAAGAGACCCAGTACTTC,CSVEGDRRLQETQYF
-,TRBV12-3/TRBV12-4,TRBJ1-6,many,TGTGCCAGCACGTACTATAATTCACCCCTCCACTTT,CASTYYNSPLHF
-,TRBV6-2/TRBV6-3,TRBJ1-1,few,TGTGCCAGCAGCCCATACACCGTCGAGGGGACTGAAGCTTTCTTT,CASSPYTVEGTEAFF
-,TRBV15,TRBJ1-1,few,TGTGCCACCAGCAGAGATCGGGGTGTCAACACTGAAGCTCTCTTT,CATSRDRGVNTEALF
-,TRBV20-1,TRBJ1-1,few,TGCAGTACCCGGGCAACCGCTAAAGCTTTCTTT,CSTRATAKAFF
-,TRBV6-6,TRBJ2-2,-,TGTGCCAGCAGAGAGGCTACCGGGGAGCTGTTTTTT,CASREATGELFF
TRBD2,TRBV20-1,TRBJ2-2,-,TGCAGTGCCCGCGGGGGGAGCACCGGGGAGCTGTTTTTT,CSARGGSTGELFF
-,TRBV12-3/TRBV12-4,TRBJ2-1,many,TGTGCCAGCAGTTTCCTAGCATCCTACAATGAGCAGTTCTTC,CASSFLASYNEQFF
TRBD2,TRBV2,TRBJ2-3,-,TGTGCCAGCAGCGGCAGTAGCGGGGGGGCCAGAGATACGCAGTATTTT,CASSGSSGGARDTQYF
-,TRBV6-1,TRBJ2-2,few,TGTGCCAGCGGGACCGCAGGGTTGTACACCGGGGAGCTGTTTTTT,CASGTAGLYTGELFF
TRBD1,TRBV20-1,TRBJ2-5,-,TGCAGTGCTGATGGACAGGGAAGGCCGGAGACCCAGTACTTC,CSADGQGRPETQYF
TRBD2,TRBV7-2,TRBJ2-2,many,TGTGCCAGCAGCCCCGGGGGAGGGAGGGCCGGGGAGCTGTTTTTT,CASSPGGGRAGELFF
-,TRBV2,TRBJ2-7,few,TGTGCCAGCAGGGCTGTAGGCCCGCAGTACTTC,CASRAVGPQYF
-,TRBV6-1,TRBJ2-5,-,TGTGCCAGCAGCCGACCATCCTTACAGGGAGAGGCGAAGACCCAGTACTTC,CASSRPSLQGEAKTQYF
-,TRBV5-5,TRBJ1-1,-,TGTGCCAGCAGCTTGGTTTGGACGCCGGAGAAAGCTTTCTTT,CASSLVWTPEKAFF
TRBD1,TRBV20-1,TRBJ1-5,few,TGCAGTGTCCGACCACCCGGGACAGTGAAAAATCAGCCCCAGCATTTT,CSVRPPGTVKNQPQHF
TRBD2,TRBV28,TRBJ2-7,few,TGTGCCAGCAGAACCCTAGCGGGAGAATCGAGCAGTTGGTACTTC,CASRTLAGESSSWYF
-,TRBV6-1,TRBJ2-7,few,TGTGCCAGCAGTGAATCCCCAGGGGTCTACGAGCAGTACTTC,CASSESPGVYEQYF
-,TRBV2,TRBJ1-2,-,TGTGCCACAGCCCCGACTCGTGAGGCCTATGGCTACACCTTC,CATAPTREAYGYTF
TRBD1,TRBV12-3/TRBV12-4,TRBJ2-1,many,TGTGCCAGCAGTCCACCGACAGGGGCCTCTTGGGATGAGCAGTTCTTC,CASSPPTGASWDEQFF
-,TRBV24-1,TRBJ1-5,-,TGTGCCACCTCTGACCGGAGCAGAACCGCACCTCAGCCCCAGCATTTT,CATSDRSRTAPQPQHF
-,TRBV11-2,TRBJ2-1,few,TGTGCCAGCAGCTTAATCGGGGGAGTAATTTACAATGAGCAGTTCTTC,CASSLIGGVIYNEQFF
TRBD2,TRBV12-3/TRBV12-4,TRBJ2-7,-,TGTGCCAGCAGTTTGGGCGGGAGCGACGAGCAGTACTTC,CASSLGGSDEQYF
TRBD1,TRBV20-1,TRBJ2-7,-,TGCAGTGCTAGACCGGGACAGGGTATCAGCGAGCAGTACTTC,CSARPGQGISEQYF
-,TRBV14,TRBJ1-1,once,TGTGCCAGCAGCCAACCGGGGAACACTGAAGCTTTCTTT,CASSQPGNTEAFF
-,TRBV30,TRBJ1-5,-,TGTGCCTGGGGACTCGTTAGAGGCAATCAGCCCCAGCATTTT,CAWGLVRGNQPQHF
TRBD2,TRBV9,TRBJ2-2,-,TGTGCCAGCAGCCCACAAGGGAGGATAGCGGGGTCCCAAACCCGGACCGGGGAGCTGTTTTTT,CASSPQGRIAGSQTRTGELFF
TRBD1,TRBV20-1,TRBJ2-7,many,TGCAGTGCTTCCCCCGGGACAGGCTCGAGTGAGCAGTACTTC,CSASPGTGSSEQYF
TRBD1,TRBV20-1,TRBJ2-7,-,TGCAGTGCTAGGAGGGACAGGGGGGGATACGAGCAGTACTTC,CSARRDRGGYEQYF
-,TRBV12-3/TRBV12-4,TRBJ1-2,-,TGTGCCAGCAGTTTAGTGGGGAGTGGCTACACCTTC,CASSLVGSGYTF
-,TRBV5-6,TRBJ2-7,-,TGTGCCAGCAGCTTCATTCGGGCAGGGTTTTACGAGCAGTACTTC,CASSFIRAGFYEQYF
-,TRBV4-2,TRBJ2-6,-,TGTGCCAGCAGCCAAGCTCACAGGGTCTCTCTCTCTGGGGCCAACGTCCTGACTTTC,CASSQAHRVSLSGANVLTF
TRBD2,TRBV20-1,TRBJ2-2,-,TGCAGTGCTCCCTTAGCCGGGAGGACGAGTACCGGGGAGCTGTTTTTT,CSAPLAGRTSTGELFF
TRBD2,TRBV25-1,TRBJ2-3,few,TGTGCCAGCAGTGACGACGCACCGGGACTAGGAAGAGGCACAGATACGCAGTATTTT,CASSDDAPGLGRGTDTQYF
TRBD1,TRBV7-9,TRBJ2-1,few,TGTGCCAGCATCGGACAGGGGGCGGATGAGCAGTTCTTC,CASIGQGADEQFF
TRBD1,TRBV7-8,TRBJ2-7,few,TGTGCCAGCAGCTTAACGACAGGGGCCCTCCACGAGCAGTACTTC,CASSLTTGALHEQYF
-,TRBV7-2,TRBJ1-1,-,TGTGCCAGCAGCTTACTGCCGACTGAAGCTTTCTTT,CASSLLPTEAFF
-,TRBV20-1,TRBJ1-2,-,TGCAGTGCTGGACCCGGTGGAGCTAACTATGGCTACACCTTC,CSAGPGGANYGYTF
-,TRBV20-1,TRBJ1-1,-,TGCAGTGCTGAGATGGGGGAGAACACTGAAGCTTTCTTT,CSAEMGENTEAFF
TRBD2,TRBV24-1,TRBJ2-1,few,TGTGCCACCAGTGATTTGGGGGGACTAGCAAAGGATGAGCAGTTCTTC,CATSDLGGLAKDEQFF
TRBD2,TRBV20-1,TRBJ2-2,-,TGCAGTGCCTCGAACCAGGGACTAGCGGGAGGGAGGGGCACCGGGGAGCTGTTTTTT,CSASNQGLAGGRGTGELFF